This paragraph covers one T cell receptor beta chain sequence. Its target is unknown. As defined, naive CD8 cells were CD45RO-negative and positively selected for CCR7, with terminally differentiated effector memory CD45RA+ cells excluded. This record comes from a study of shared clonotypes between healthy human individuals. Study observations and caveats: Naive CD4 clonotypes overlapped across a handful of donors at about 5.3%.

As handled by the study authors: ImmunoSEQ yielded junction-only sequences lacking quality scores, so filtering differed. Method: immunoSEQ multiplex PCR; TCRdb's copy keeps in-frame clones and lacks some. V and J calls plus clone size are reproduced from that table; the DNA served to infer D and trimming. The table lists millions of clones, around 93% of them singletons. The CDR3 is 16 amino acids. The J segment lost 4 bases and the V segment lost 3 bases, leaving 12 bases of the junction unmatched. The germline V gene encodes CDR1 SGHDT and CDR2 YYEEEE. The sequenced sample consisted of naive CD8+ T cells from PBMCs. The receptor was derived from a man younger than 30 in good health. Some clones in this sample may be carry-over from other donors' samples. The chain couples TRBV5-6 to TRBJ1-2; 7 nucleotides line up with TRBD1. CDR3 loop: CASSWVTGTAVYGYTF. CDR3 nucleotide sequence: TGTGCCAGCAGCTGGGTAACCGGGACAGCAGTCTATGGCTACACCTTC. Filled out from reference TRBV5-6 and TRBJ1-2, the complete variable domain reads DAGVTQSPTHLIKTRGQQVTLRCSPKSGHDTVSWYQQALGQGPQFIFQYYEEEERQRGNFPDRFSGHQFPNYSSELNVNALLLGDSALYLCASSWVTGTAVYGYTFGSGTRLTVV.